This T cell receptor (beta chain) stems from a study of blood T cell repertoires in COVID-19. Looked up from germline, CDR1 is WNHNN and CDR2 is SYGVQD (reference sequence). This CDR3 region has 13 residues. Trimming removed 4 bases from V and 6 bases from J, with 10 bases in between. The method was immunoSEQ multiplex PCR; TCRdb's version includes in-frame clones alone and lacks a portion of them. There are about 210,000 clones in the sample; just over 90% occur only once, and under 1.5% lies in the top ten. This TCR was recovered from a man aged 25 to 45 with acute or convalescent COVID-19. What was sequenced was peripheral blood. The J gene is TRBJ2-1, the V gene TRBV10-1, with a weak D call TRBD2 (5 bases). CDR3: CASSGVAGNEQFF. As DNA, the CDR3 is TGCGCCAGCAGTGGGGTCGCGGGCAATGAGCAGTTCTTC.